This entry is about one T cell receptor (beta chain). Antigen specificity is unknown. This sample is drawn from a study of Graves' ophthalmopathy and Graves' hyperthyroidism. Germline CDR1 is MGHDK and CDR2 is SYGVNS. The CDR3 spans 17 residues. With 5 bases removed from V and 2 bases from J, the gap between germline ends came to 20 bases. Study-level results: An approximately 83% specificity and nearly 90% sensitivity were achieved by a 13-signature model that separated ophthalmopathy from stable hyperthyroidism.

Researchers took RNA transcripts and amplified TCR beta CDR3 regions from them. First-round RT-PCR used HTBI primers; second-round multiplex PCR followed. TCRdb independently ran MiXCR on the multiplex PCR reads; one entry per CDR3 protein. The profile shows more than 1,000,000 distinct CDR3 sequences, about two fifths of them singletons. The origin of this receptor is an adult man with Graves' hyperthyroidism. The rearrangement uses TRBV25-1 and TRBJ2-3, with D uncertain. The sequencing input was peripheral blood or thyroid tissue (not recorded which). This chain's CDR3 is CASSFGVWGSNTDTQYF. CDR3 in DNA: TGTGCCAGCAGTTTTGGGGTGTGGGGTTCTAACACAGATACGCAGTATTTT.